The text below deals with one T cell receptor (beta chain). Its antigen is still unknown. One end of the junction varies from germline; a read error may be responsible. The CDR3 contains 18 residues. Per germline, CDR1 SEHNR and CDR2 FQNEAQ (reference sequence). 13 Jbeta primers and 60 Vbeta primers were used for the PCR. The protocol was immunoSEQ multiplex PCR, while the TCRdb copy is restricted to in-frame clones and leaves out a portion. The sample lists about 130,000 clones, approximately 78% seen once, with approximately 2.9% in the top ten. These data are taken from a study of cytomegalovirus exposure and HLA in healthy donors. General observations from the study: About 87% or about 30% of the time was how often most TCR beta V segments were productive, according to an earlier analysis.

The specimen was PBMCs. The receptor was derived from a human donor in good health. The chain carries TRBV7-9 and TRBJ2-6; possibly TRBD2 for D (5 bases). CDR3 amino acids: CSSSLERRVEAGANVLTF. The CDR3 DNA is TGTTCCAGCAGCTTGGAACGGCGGGTGGAGGCTGGGGCCAACGTCCTGACTTTC.